The T cell receptor beta chain under discussion was sequenced for a study of T cell responses to AZD1222 COVID-19 vaccine. Overall study findings and caveats: Clonal diversity was possibly underestimated; the donors were predominantly white British and more often female. There were vaccine-associated CD4 TCRs across spike, dominant at 160-218 and 743-854.

TCRdb's table, derived via immunoSEQ multiplex PCR, lists solely in-frame clones and lacks some. The table shows under 150,000 clones, with roughly 90% occurring only once. This CDR3 is built from 14 residues. Germline values: CDR1 SGHKS, CDR2 YYEKEE (reference sequence). Trimming shortened V by 3 bases and J by 0 bases, and 8 bases separated the two germline ends. Second-dose intervals of approximately 4 or approximately 12 weeks were pooled. With regard to this clone: Its antigen remains unidentified.

The chain combines TRBV5-5 with TRBJ2-3, with a possible D match to TRBD1 (6 bases). The receptor's source is an adult who received the AZD1222 COVID-19 vaccine. The starting material was peripheral blood, obtained 28 days after the second AZD1222 dose. The CDR3 region has the DNA TGTGCCAGCAGCTACAGGGTTAGCACAGATACGCAGTATTTT. It encodes CASSYRVSTDTQYF.